These 13 T cell receptor beta chains were sequenced from one sample in a study of cytomegalovirus exposure and HLA in healthy donors. PCR was performed using 60 Vbeta and 13 Jbeta primers. Here immunoSEQ multiplex PCR was the method, and the copy in TCRdb shows in-frame clones only, minus some. Altogether 150,000 to 200,000 clones are present, approximately 67% being singletons, with the ten largest covering 3.5% to 5.5%. The sequencing sample was made of PBMCs. Every receptor here comes from a woman between 18 and 30 years old in good health and CMV-seropositive.

This clone was picked up one time. The CDR3 bases are TGTGCCAGCAGTTTATCGGGGTTTCGAGAAAAACTGTTTTTT. It codes for CASSLSGFREKLFF. The chain is built from TRBV28 and TRBJ1-4, with D uncertain. Trimming took off 1 base at V and 8 bases at J, with 11 bases between the two ends. This CDR3 has 14 residues. Germline V gene sequence: CDR1 MDHEN, CDR2 SYDVKM. The full variable domain, its missing parts supplied by reference TRBV28 and TRBJ1-4, is DVKVTQSSRYLVKRTGEKVFLECVQDMDHENMFWYRQDPGLGLRLIYFSYDVKMKEKGDIPEGYSVSREKKERFSLILESASTNQTSMYLCASSLSGFREKLFFGSGTQLSVL.

The V and J genes are TRBV27 and TRBJ1-2; 8 bases line up with TRBD1. V dropped 2 bases and J dropped 4; count of bases not matched to a gene: 3. The germline gives CDR1 MNHEY, CDR2 SMNVEV (reference sequence). The CDR3 has 14 amino acids. This CDR3 is CASSLATGAYGYTF. The CDR3 DNA is TGTGCCAGCAGTTTAGCGACAGGGGCCTATGGCTACACCTTC.

This clone was detected only once. The chain recombines TRBV30 with TRBJ1-2; D not resolved. The CDR3 contains 10 residues. V was clipped by 8 bases and J by 3 bases, with 7 bases between them. Per germline, CDR1 GTSNPN and CDR2 SVGIG (reference sequence). As DNA, the CDR3 is TGTGCCGGCGGAGACTATGGCTACACCTTC. Translating gives CAGGDYGYTF.

V and J are TRBV7-2 and TRBJ2-5, with 7 bases that match TRBD2. This CDR3 has 15 amino acids. Germline assignment: CDR1 SGHTA and CDR2 FQGNSA. Trimming took 2 bases from V and 3 from J; bases not matched to a gene: 6. The chain's CDR3 is CASSLRTSQEETQYF. CDR3 DNA: TGTGCCAGCAGCTTAAGGACTAGTCAAGAAGAGACCCAGTACTTC.

The chain carries TRBV10-2 and TRBJ2-7, with D possibly matching TRBD2 (6 bases). The CDR3 sequence is 14 residues long. Trimming shortened V by 5 bases and J by 1 base, and 12 bases separated the two germline ends. The V gene's germline CDR1 is WSHSY and CDR2 SAAADI. For the CDR3, the DNA is TGCGCCAGCAGTCTTATTAGCGGATCCTACGAGCAGTACTTC. This encodes CASSLISGSYEQYF.

This rearrangement joins TRBV6-5 to TRBJ2-7; the D gene is possibly TRBD1 (6 bases). Germline loops: CDR1 MNHEY, CDR2 SVGAGI. The CDR3 spans 15 residues. The ends were cut back, 6 bases at V and 2 bases at J, with 17 bases in the middle. The CDR3 region is CASSLKWDNTYEQYF. The CDR3 coding sequence is TGTGCCAGCAGCCTCAAATGGGACAATACCTACGAGCAGTACTTC.

The chain is built from TRBV4-1 and TRBJ2-1; TRBD1 might be the D (6 bases). The germline CDR1 and CDR2 sequences are MGHRA and YSYEKL. The CDR3 loop spans 16 amino acids. The ends were cut back, 1 base at V and 6 bases at J, with 16 bases in the middle. Here the CDR3 DNA reads TGCGCCAGCAGCCAAGTTTTCACAGGGCCCGGCAATGAGCAGTTCTTC. Translated, it gives CASSQVFTGPGNEQFF.

The gene calls are TRBV29-1 and TRBJ2-1; a possible D gene is TRBD2 (6 bases). This CDR3 has 14 residues. CDR1 is SQVTM, CDR2 ANQGSEA, per germline. Trimming left V 2 bases short and J 1 base short, with 9 bases between. The CDR3 DNA is TGCAGCGTTGAATACGGGACTTCCTACAATGAGCAGTTCTTC. Its protein product is CSVEYGTSYNEQFF.

The gene calls are TRBV5-4 and TRBJ2-3; 14 bases fit TRBD2. This CDR3 has 13 residues. Germline assignment: CDR1 SGHNT and CDR2 YYREEE (reference sequence). V shed 10 bases, J shed 6 bases, and the junction held 4 bases outside the gene matches. The CDR3 spells CAYRLAGGDTQYF. The CDR3 nucleotides read TGTGCCTATAGACTAGCGGGAGGGGATACGCAGTATTTT.

The chain joins TRBV5-5 to TRBJ2-2; perhaps TRBD1 as D (6 bases). The CDR3 is 15 amino acids. V lost 1 base, J lost 3 bases, and 10 bases lay in between. Germline V lookup: CDR1 SGHKS, CDR2 YYEKEE (reference sequence). CDR3 bases: TGTGCCAGCAGCTTGCACAGGGCCGACACCGGGGAGCTGTTTTTT. Encoded protein: CASSLHRADTGELFF.

V usage is TRBV20-1 and J usage is TRBJ2-7, with D possibly matching TRBD2 (5 bases). V was trimmed by 3 bases and J by 4 bases, leaving 7 bases between them. Germline V gene sequence: CDR1 DFQATT, CDR2 SNEGSKA (reference sequence). The CDR3 is 11 residues long. As DNA, the CDR3 is TGCAGTGCTAGTAGCGATTACGAGCAGTACTTC. Its translation: CSASSDYEQYF.

The chain has TRBV18 and TRBJ2-3; 13 bases line up with TRBD2. The V gene end was trimmed by 1 base and the J gene end by 1 base; junction bases not matched to a gene: 14. Germline CDR1 and CDR2: KGHSH and LQKENI. This CDR3 is built from 21 residues. The CDR3 is CASSPLPATSGRALGTDTQYF. In DNA form, the CDR3 reads TGTGCCAGCTCACCACTCCCGGCTACTAGCGGGAGGGCCCTGGGCACAGATACGCAGTATTTT.

The rearrangement links TRBV7-8 to TRBJ2-1; D may be TRBD2 (5 bases). Germline V CDR1 and CDR2: SGHVS, FQNEAQ. The CDR3 extends over 15 amino acids. With 2 bases removed from V and 4 bases from J, the gap between germline ends came to 12 bases. The CDR3 sequence: CASSLIADWYNEQFF. In DNA form, the CDR3 reads TGTGCCAGCAGCTTAATCGCGGACTGGTACAATGAGCAGTTCTTC.